What follows are 25 T cell receptor beta chains derived from one specimen sequenced in a study of beta chain features in type 1 diabetes. The isolated RNA, all of it, was reverse transcribed, so expressed TCRB transcripts were what got sequenced. Clones were sequenced by immunoSEQ multiplex PCR, and TCRdb holds only the in-frame ones, with some missing. The table records roughly 180,000 clones, about 12% of them present only once. Sequenced material: central memory CD4+ T cells from blood. Receptor source: a woman aged 18-29 years in good health.

The V gene is TRBV5-6, the J gene TRBJ1-1; D not resolved. Germline lookup yields CDR1 SGHDT and CDR2 YYEEEE. The CDR3 is made up of 12 amino acids. Trimming removed 1 base from V and 6 bases from J, with 7 bases in between. The CDR3 spells CASSLLRAEAFF. The CDR3 nucleotides read TGTGCCAGCAGCTTGTTGAGGGCTGAAGCTTTCTTT.

The chain links TRBV7-2 to TRBJ2-7, with D perhaps matching TRBD2 (6 bases). V was trimmed by 4 bases and J by 2 bases, leaving 18 bases between them. Looked up from germline, CDR1 is SGHTA and CDR2 is FQGNSA. The CDR3 is 16 residues long. CDR3 sequence (DNA): TGTGCCAGCAGCTCGCGACCCGGTAGCGGACCCTACGAGCAGTACTTC. Amino acids: CASSSRPGSGPYEQYF.

This clone has a handful of counts. The chain is built from TRBV4-3 and TRBJ1-5, with a possible D match to TRBD1 (6 bases). The CDR3 consists of 16 residues. Germline V gives CDR1 LGHNA, CDR2 YSLEER. V was cut by 0 bases and J by 6 bases, with 15 bases left in between. CDR3 residues: CASSQDVTGRSQPQHF. The CDR3, as DNA: TGCGCCAGCAGCCAAGATGTCACAGGGCGTTCTCAGCCCCAGCATTTT.

This clone has only a few counts. J is TRBJ1-1 and V is TRBV29-1, with a possible D match to TRBD1 (5 bases). Germline lookup yields CDR1 SQVTM and CDR2 ANQGSEA. This CDR3 is built from 12 residues. V lost 7 bases, J lost 2 bases, and 11 bases lay in between. In nucleotides, the CDR3 is TGCAGCGCTAAGGACACCAACACTGAAGCTTTCTTT. Translated, it gives CSAKDTNTEAFF.

This clone came up a few times. CDR3 sequence (DNA): TGCAGCGTTGGAGTGGGGACAGCGGGAGATACGCAGTATTTT. It codes for CSVGVGTAGDTQYF. The chain uses TRBV29-1 and TRBJ2-3; D perhaps matches TRBD1 (7 bases). V shed 4 bases and J shed 5 bases, with 16 bases lying between them. Germline assignment: CDR1 SQVTM and CDR2 ANQGSEA. This CDR3 contains 14 residues.

This clone was detected ten times or more. The chain uses TRBV30 and TRBJ1-4; no clear D gene. The V gene's germline CDR1 is GTSNPN and CDR2 SVGIG (reference sequence). The CDR3 is 13 amino acids. Trimming left V 2 bases short and J 4 bases short, with 8 bases between. CDR3 sequence reads: CAWSRRINEKLFF. The CDR3 DNA is TGTGCCTGGAGTCGGCGGATTAATGAAAAACTGTTTTTT.

This rearrangement joins TRBV19 to TRBJ1-2; D remains ambiguous. The ends were cut back, 2 bases at V and 4 bases at J, with 14 bases in the middle. This CDR3 is 15 amino acids long. CDR1 is LNHDA and CDR2 is SQIVND in the germline V gene (reference sequence). The DNA for the CDR3 is TGTGCCAGTAGTATATCCGGAGGAGTCGGCTATGGCTACACCTTC. This codes for CASSISGGVGYGYTF.

The chain links TRBV28 to TRBJ2-2; 11 bases line up with TRBD2. V gave up 7 bases and J gave up 6 bases; unmatched junction bases: 16. Germline CDR1 is MDHEN and CDR2 is SYDVKM. The CDR3 is 18 residues long. CDR3 DNA sequence: TGTGCCAGCATTCAACTGGGTACTAGCGGGAGAGTCGCCGGGGAGCTGTTTTTT. Its protein product is CASIQLGTSGRVAGELFF.

On this clone itself: Just one base apart from a much larger clone, this may be a read error. Other DNA sequences of this sample code for an identical CDR3. This chain connects TRBV11-2 to TRBJ2-5, with no clear D. Germline lookup yields CDR1 SGHAT and CDR2 FQNNGV. V lost 1 base and J 3 bases, leaving 6 bases between the germline ends. The CDR3 is 13 amino acids. The CDR3 spells CASSLGTKETQYF. The CDR3 DNA sequence: TGTGCCAGCAGCTTAGGCACTAAAGAGACCCAGTACTTC.

This clone was seen only a few times. The chain uses TRBV7-9 and TRBJ2-4; 9 bases match TRBD2. The germline V gene has CDR1 SEHNR and CDR2 FQNEAQ (reference sequence). V was clipped by 6 bases and J by 0 bases; unmatched bases: 6. This CDR3 contains 16 residues. This chain's CDR3 is CASSYSGSRAKNIQYF. The CDR3 nucleotides are TGTGCCAGCAGTTATAGCGGGAGTAGAGCCAAAAACATTCAGTACTTC.

This clone was counted between two and nine times. The V gene is TRBV5-1, the J gene TRBJ2-5, with 10 bases aligning to TRBD2. Germline loops: CDR1 SGHRS, CDR2 YFSETQ. This CDR3 comprises 16 residues. Germline trimming cut 6 bases from V and 1 base from J; bases unmatched to any gene: 9. CDR3 amino acids: CASKDQASGSQETQYF. The DNA for the CDR3 is TGCGCCAGCAAGGATCAGGCTAGCGGGAGCCAAGAGACCCAGTACTTC.

This clone has only a few counts. Being one base from a much bigger clone, this may be a read error. The same CDR3 also results from other DNA sequences found in this sample. This chain joins TRBV5-1 and TRBJ2-5; D gene ambiguous. The CDR3 has 11 amino acids. V was pared by 3 bases and J by 2 bases, with 2 bases between. Germline V gene sequence: CDR1 SGHRS, CDR2 YFSETQ. The CDR3 reads CASSSQETQYF. The CDR3 DNA reads TGCGCCAGCAGCTCACAAGAGACCCAGTACTTC.

The V call is TRBV5-6, the J call TRBJ2-6; D is perhaps TRBD2 (5 bases). CDR1 SGHDT and CDR2 YYEEEE come from the germline V gene. The length of the CDR3 is 17 residues. Trimming took off 0 bases at V and 0 bases at J, with 10 bases between the two ends. The CDR3 reads CASSLAPGSSGANVLTF. Here the CDR3 DNA reads TGTGCCAGCAGCTTGGCGCCGGGAAGCTCTGGGGCCAACGTCCTGACTTTC.

The rearrangement links TRBV29-1 to TRBJ2-1; 11 nucleotides line up with TRBD2. The CDR3 has 12 residues. Germline V gene lookup returns CDR1 SQVTM and CDR2 ANQGSEA. CDR3 sequence reads: CSPGLADNEQFF. The DNA of the CDR3 is TGCTCACCGGGACTAGCGGACAATGAGCAGTTCTTC.

The rearrangement joins TRBV25-1 to TRBJ1-2, with D unclear. The germline gives CDR1 MGHDK, CDR2 SYGVNS. CDR3 length equals 11 residues. The ends were cut back, 0 bases at V and 8 bases at J, with 4 bases in the middle. Here the CDR3 reads CASSEYKGYTF. CDR3 DNA: TGTGCCAGCAGTGAATACAAAGGCTACACCTTC.

The V gene is TRBV25-1, the J gene TRBJ2-7; TRBD1 matches 9 bases. Germline CDR1 and CDR2: MGHDK and SYGVNS. With V trimmed by 1 base and J by 2 bases, 6 bases remained unmatched. The CDR3 totals 16 residues. Written as DNA, the CDR3 is TGTGCCAGCAGTGAATCGACCGGGACAGGGACCTACGAGCAGTACTTC. Translation gives CASSESTGTGTYEQYF.

This clone has a handful of counts. V is TRBV18 and J is TRBJ2-3; D remains ambiguous. Germline V lookup: CDR1 KGHSH, CDR2 LQKENI. This CDR3 comprises 13 residues. V lost 5 bases to trimming and J lost 1 base, with 7 bases between them. The CDR3 spells CASSETRTDTQYF. The CDR3 region has the DNA TGTGCCAGCTCAGAAACACGCACAGATACGCAGTATTTT. Looking up the rest from reference TRBV18 and TRBJ2-3 gives the full variable domain: NAGVMQNPRHLVRRRGQEARLRCSPMKGHSHVYWYRQLPEEGLKFMVYLQKENIIDESGMPKERFSAEFPKEGPSILRIQQVVRGDSAAYFCASSETRTDTQYFGPGTRLTVL.

This sequence joins TRBV2 and TRBJ2-1, with TRBD2 as a possible D gene (5 bases). CDR1 is SNHLY and CDR2 is FYNNEI in the germline V gene. V was clipped by 6 bases and J by 3 bases, with 12 bases between them. The CDR3 totals 14 residues. The CDR3 sequence is CASSLVAGYNEQFF. As DNA, the CDR3 is TGTGCCAGCAGCTTAGTGGCGGGCTACAATGAGCAGTTCTTC.

A note on this clone: This same CDR3 is encoded by further DNA sequences in the sample. V is TRBV30 and J is TRBJ2-7, with 7 nucleotides matching TRBD1. This CDR3 region has 12 residues. Germline V gene lookup returns CDR1 GTSNPN and CDR2 SVGIG (reference sequence). The junction had 2 bases not matched to a gene; V was cut back by 3 bases and J by 3 bases. CDR3 nucleotides: TGTGCCTGGAGGGACAGGCACTACGAGCAGTACTTC. Its translation is CAWRDRHYEQYF. The full variable domain, with the rest looked up from reference TRBV30 and TRBJ2-7, is SQTIHQWPATLVQPVGSPLSLECTVEGTSNPNLYWYRQAAGRGLQLLFYSVGIGQISSEVPQNLSASRPQDRQFILSSKKLLLSDSGFYLCAWRDRHYEQYFGPGTRLTVT.

The chain has TRBV19 and TRBJ2-3, with 8 bases matching TRBD2. This CDR3 region has 12 residues. Germline V gene sequence: CDR1 LNHDA, CDR2 SQIVND (reference sequence). Trimming cost V 9 bases and J 4 bases; bases outside gene matches: 3. CDR3 coding DNA: TGTGCCAGCGGGAGGGCCGCAGATACGCAGTATTTT. Its protein product is CASGRAADTQYF.

This chain joins TRBV7-3 and TRBJ2-6; TRBD1 aligns across 9 bases. Germline trimming cut 2 bases from V and 8 bases from J; bases unmatched to any gene: 4. Germline-derived CDR1 and CDR2 are SGHTA and FQGTGA. The CDR3 runs to 15 residues. CDR3: CASSLHDRGTNVLTF. The CDR3 bases are TGTGCCAGCAGCTTACATGACAGGGGGACCAACGTCCTGACTTTC.

As to this clone: At one boundary the junction diverges from the germline segment, which might be a read error. The gene calls are TRBV7-7 and TRBJ2-5; no definite D call. The CDR3 totals 12 residues. Germline V CDR1 and CDR2: SSHAT, FNYEAQ (reference sequence). The CDR3 sequence is CASSAITETQYF. The CDR3, as DNA: TGTGCTAGCAGCGCGATTACTGAGACCCAGTACTTC.

This chain joins TRBV29-1 and TRBJ2-7; TRBD2 matches at 14 bases. The CDR3 runs 15 residues. Germline values: CDR1 SQVTM, CDR2 ANQGSEA. Trimming cost V 7 bases and J 9 bases; bases outside gene matches: 14. The CDR3 loop reads CSAGLAGGPVLVQYF. Written as DNA, the CDR3 is TGCAGCGCCGGACTAGCGGGAGGCCCCGTTTTGGTGCAGTACTTC.

For the CDR3, the DNA is TGCGCCAGCAGCAGAGGGGGGGCGGGAGGAAGGCTTACGCAGTATTTT. This translates into CASSRGGAGGRLTQYF. This chain connects TRBV4-1 to TRBJ2-3; the match to TRBD2 covers 8 bases. This CDR3 has 16 residues. Losses at the gene ends were 5 bases for V and 8 bases for J; bases not matched to a gene: 15. CDR1 and CDR2 (germline): MGHRA, YSYEKL.

This clone came up a few times. The chain couples TRBV19 to TRBJ1-4; D gene unclear. The CDR3 has 17 amino acids. V was pared by 11 bases and J by 0 bases, with 22 bases between. The germline CDR1 and CDR2 sequences are LNHDA and SQIVND (reference sequence). DNA of the CDR3: TGTGCCGCGAAACCCCGGGGAGGGTTGGCAACTAATGAAAAACTGTTTTTT. It yields the protein CAAKPRGGLATNEKLFF.